This T cell receptor (beta chain) was profiled in a study of blood T cell repertoires in COVID-19. Study overall: Sources were T cells, B-cell-depleted T cells, or PBMCs; the material itself was cDNA or gDNA.

CDR3 size: 15 residues. In germline, CDR1 is SGDLS, CDR2 YYNGEE. The V gene end was trimmed by 0 bases and the J gene end by 3 bases; junction bases not matched to a gene: 4. TCRdb keeps only in-frame clones here, not all; method: immunoSEQ multiplex PCR. The table has over 75,000 clones, roughly 83% seen once. This clone was counted many times. This sequence was found in a human donor in a cohort sampled during active COVID-19. The material sequenced was peripheral blood. V gene TRBV9 combines with J gene TRBJ2-3, with 7 nucleotides matching TRBD1. The CDR3 nucleotides are TGTGCCAGCAGCGTAGACGACAGGGCGACAGATACGCAGTATTTT. This translates into CASSVDDRATDTQYF.